This TCR beta chain was profiled in a study of blood T cell repertoires in COVID-19. The protocol was immunoSEQ multiplex PCR, while the TCRdb copy is restricted to in-frame clones and leaves out a portion. Of 400,000 to 450,000 clones listed, roughly 89% are singletons. The CDR3 covers 15 residues. Trimming at V came to 8 bases and at J to 3 bases, leaving 9 bases not matched to a gene. Germline assignment: CDR1 LNHDA and CDR2 SQIVND (reference sequence). This receptor was taken from a woman aged 25-40 years with active or convalescent COVID-19. The chain combines TRBV19 with TRBJ1-3, with 8 bases fitting TRBD1. Source material: peripheral blood. CDR3 in DNA: TGTGCCAGTTCCGACAGGGGAGGCGGTGGAAACACCATATATTTT. Translating it yields CASSDRGGGGNTIYF.